A selection of T cell receptor beta chains follows, all from one sample in a study of OX40 agonist ivuxolimab in advanced cancers. TCRdb's table, derived via immunoSEQ multiplex PCR, lists solely in-frame clones and lacks some. The sample has 70,000 to 95,000 clones, roughly 94% seen once. This specimen consisted of CD4+ or CD8+ T cells sorted from blood, obtained in a trial of the OX40 agonist ivuxolimab. These receptors all come from an adult with an advanced solid tumor such as melanoma, head and neck, liver or kidney cancer. CDR3s include the opening cysteine and the closing phenylalanine or tryptophan. A D gene is named only where the DNA matches it firmly. Clone sizes are given selectively: once, few, many, or a class where the clone is expanded.

J: TRBJ2-6; size: -; V: TRBV19; D: -; DNA: TGTGCCAGTAGTTCCCGGGACTCAGGGTTGGATGGGGCCAACGTCCTGACTTTC; CDR3: CASSSRDSGLDGANVLTF
J: TRBJ1-5; size: -; V: TRBV5-5; D: TRBD1; DNA: TGTGCCAGCAGCCCAGTTGGGGGGACAGAGAATCAGCCCCAGCATTTT; CDR3: CASSPVGGTENQPQHF
J: TRBJ1-1; size: -; V: TRBV18; D: -; DNA: TGTGCCAGCTCACCATTAGAACTCGAAGCTTTCTTT; CDR3: CASSPLELEAFF
J: TRBJ1-1; size: -; V: TRBV5-4; D: TRBD1; DNA: TGTGCCAGCAGCCGGCCGGGACAGGGGATCCCTGAAGCTTTCTTT; CDR3: CASSRPGQGIPEAFF
J: TRBJ2-2; size: -; V: TRBV27; D: -; DNA: TGTGCCAGCAGGTCCGGGTGGGGGCCCTTACTAAACACCGGGGAGCTGTTTTTT; CDR3: CASRSGWGPLLNTGELFF
J: TRBJ2-5; size: -; V: TRBV9; D: -; DNA: TGTGCCAGCAGCACGGGACTCCAAGAGACCCAGTACTTC; CDR3: CASSTGLQETQYF
J: TRBJ1-3; size: -; V: TRBV5-6; D: -; DNA: TGTGCCAGCAGCTTGGGGGCTGGAAACACCATATATTTT; CDR3: CASSLGAGNTIYF
J: TRBJ2-3; size: -; V: TRBV18; D: -; DNA: TGTGCCAGCTCACCACAGACTAATCAAGCAGATACGCAGTATTTT; CDR3: CASSPQTNQADTQYF
J: TRBJ2-2; size: -; V: TRBV4-1; D: TRBD2; DNA: TGCGCCAGCAGCCAAGAACCATTTAGCGGGAGGACCGGGGAGCTGTTTTTT; CDR3: CASSQEPFSGRTGELFF
J: TRBJ2-3; size: once; V: TRBV4-1; D: -; DNA: TGCGCCAGCAGCCAAGATGGAGATACGCAGTATTTT; CDR3: CASSQDGDTQYF
J: TRBJ1-2; size: -; V: TRBV19; D: -; DNA: TGTGCCAGCGGGTGGGCCTATGGCTACACCTTC; CDR3: CASGWAYGYTF
J: TRBJ2-5; size: -; V: TRBV29-1; D: -; DNA: TGCAGCGTTGAAGATCTCGGCAAGGAGCAGTACTTC; CDR3: CSVEDLGKEQYF
J: TRBJ2-2; size: once; V: TRBV27; D: -; DNA: TGTGCCAGCAGTTTATCAAGGGATGGGACCGGGGAGCTGTTTTTT; CDR3: CASSLSRDGTGELFF
J: TRBJ2-7; size: -; V: TRBV5-5; D: -; DNA: TGTGCCAGCACCTCCGGCGCCTACGAGCAGTACTTC; CDR3: CASTSGAYEQYF
J: TRBJ1-1; size: -; V: TRBV19; D: -; DNA: TGTGCCAGTAGTATACTAGGTGGGAACACTGAAGCTTTCTTT; CDR3: CASSILGGNTEAFF
J: TRBJ1-1; size: -; V: TRBV9; D: -; DNA: TGTGCCAGCAGCGTAGGACAGTTGAACACTGAAGCTTTCTTT; CDR3: CASSVGQLNTEAFF
J: TRBJ2-1; size: -; V: TRBV4-1; D: -; DNA: TGCGCCAGCAGCCAGTCCCCTGGGGGGTTAGGGAATGAGCAGTTCTTC; CDR3: CASSQSPGGLGNEQFF
J: TRBJ1-1; size: -; V: TRBV25-1; D: TRBD1; DNA: TGTGCCAGCAGTGAAAGGCGGGACAGGGCGGGACGGACTGAAGCTTTCTTT; CDR3: CASSERRDRAGRTEAFF
J: TRBJ2-6; size: once; V: TRBV27; D: -; DNA: TGTGCCACCCGTTCTGGGGCCAACGTCCTGACTTTC; CDR3: CATRSGANVLTF
J: TRBJ2-3; size: -; V: TRBV13; D: -; DNA: TGTGCCAGCAGCTTAAGGGGAAGTGATACGCAGTATTTT; CDR3: CASSLRGSDTQYF
J: TRBJ2-7; size: -; V: TRBV11-2; D: -; DNA: TGTGCCAGCAGCCCCGTCTACGAGCAGTACTTC; CDR3: CASSPVYEQYF
J: TRBJ1-2; size: -; V: TRBV29-1; D: TRBD1; DNA: TGCAGCGTTACGACAGGGGAAGTTTATGGCTACACCTTC; CDR3: CSVTTGEVYGYTF
J: TRBJ2-7; size: once; V: TRBV27; D: -; DNA: TGTGCCAGCAGCAAAGACGGGACCTACGAGCAGTACTTC; CDR3: CASSKDGTYEQYF
J: TRBJ1-1; size: -; V: TRBV18; D: -; DNA: TGTGCCAGCTCACTAGCTGGCGATGAAGCTTTCTTT; CDR3: CASSLAGDEAFF
J: TRBJ2-3; size: -; V: TRBV9; D: TRBD2; DNA: TGTGCCAGCAGCGTCAATAGCGGGGGCCGGGATAGCACAGATACGCAGTATTTT; CDR3: CASSVNSGGRDSTDTQYF
J: TRBJ1-5; size: -; V: TRBV27; D: -; DNA: TGTGCCAGCAGTGTATTCATAGGTCAGCCCCAGCATTTT; CDR3: CASSVFIGQPQHF
J: TRBJ1-6; size: -; V: TRBV5-1; D: -; DNA: TGCGCCAGCAGCTTGGGGGAGAGCTCCTATAATTCACCCCTCCACTTT; CDR3: CASSLGESSYNSPLHF
J: TRBJ2-3; size: -; V: TRBV5-6; D: -; DNA: TGTGCCAGCAGCTTCAGGACAGTTTCAGATACGCAGTATTTT; CDR3: CASSFRTVSDTQYF
J: TRBJ2-6; size: once; V: TRBV27; D: -; DNA: TGTGCCAGCAGTTTCTTCTCTGGGGCCAACGTCCTGACTTTC; CDR3: CASSFFSGANVLTF
J: TRBJ2-3; size: -; V: TRBV30; D: TRBD2; DNA: TGTGCCTGGAGTGTAGGGCTAGCGGGCCTCACAGATACGCAGTATTTT; CDR3: CAWSVGLAGLTDTQYF
J: TRBJ1-6; size: once; V: TRBV27; D: TRBD1; DNA: TGTGCCAGCAGTCCGAAAGACAGGGGGGATTCACCCCTCCACTTT; CDR3: CASSPKDRGDSPLHF
J: TRBJ2-5; size: -; V: TRBV28; D: TRBD2; DNA: TGTGCCAGCAGTTTACGCCACGGGACTAGCGGGAGTTTCGAGACCCAGTACTTC; CDR3: CASSLRHGTSGSFETQYF
J: TRBJ2-2; size: -; V: TRBV6-6; D: -; DNA: TGTGCCAGCAGTCCCGGGGGCGGGGAGCTGTTTTTT; CDR3: CASSPGGGELFF
J: TRBJ1-2; size: once; V: TRBV4-3; D: -; DNA: TGCGCCAGCAGCCAAGATTCAGGAACGAGCTATGGCTACACCTTC; CDR3: CASSQDSGTSYGYTF
J: TRBJ2-1; size: -; V: TRBV2; D: -; DNA: TGTGCCAGCAGTGAAGGGGCCATCAATGAGCAGTTCTTC; CDR3: CASSEGAINEQFF
J: TRBJ1-1; size: -; V: TRBV4-1; D: -; DNA: TGCGCCAGCAGCCAACAGGGGCTGGGAGCTTTCTTT; CDR3: CASSQQGLGAFF
J: TRBJ1-5; size: once; V: TRBV28; D: -; DNA: TGTGCCAGCAGTGGGGGGGCGGCGAATCAGCCCCAGCATTTT; CDR3: CASSGGAANQPQHF
J: TRBJ2-6; size: -; V: TRBV27; D: -; DNA: TGTGCCAGCAGTTTATCGAGGGCTGGGGCCAACGTCCTGACTTTC; CDR3: CASSLSRAGANVLTF
J: TRBJ2-5; size: once; V: TRBV30; D: TRBD1; DNA: TGTGGGTGGGACAGGGGGAGTCAAGAGACCCAGTACTTC; CDR3: CGWDRGSQETQYF
J: TRBJ1-6; size: -; V: TRBV23-1; D: -; DNA: TGCGCCAGCAGTCAATCGTCGGGCAGTCTCTCCTATAATTCACCCCTCCACTTT; CDR3: CASSQSSGSLSYNSPLHF
J: TRBJ2-2; size: once; V: TRBV27; D: -; DNA: TGTGCCAGCAGTTTAGAAAGAGACGGGGAGCTGTTTTTT; CDR3: CASSLERDGELFF
J: TRBJ2-4; size: -; V: TRBV18; D: TRBD2; DNA: TGTGCCAGCTCACCCAGACTAGCCGGGGGAGTGGACAAAAACATTCAGTACTTC; CDR3: CASSPRLAGGVDKNIQYF
J: TRBJ1-5; size: once; V: TRBV6-1; D: -; DNA: TGTGCCAGCAGTGCCCAGGGGTGGGTTAGCAATCAGCCCCAGCATTTT; CDR3: CASSAQGWVSNQPQHF
J: TRBJ2-1; size: -; V: TRBV11-2; D: -; DNA: TGTGCCAGCAGCTTGGGCCTAGAGACCGCCTACAATGAGCAGTTCTTC; CDR3: CASSLGLETAYNEQFF
J: TRBJ2-3; size: -; V: TRBV11-3; D: -; DNA: TGTGCCAGCAGCCCCGGACGGTCTAGCACAGATACGCAGTATTTT; CDR3: CASSPGRSSTDTQYF
J: TRBJ1-3; size: -; V: TRBV7-2; D: TRBD1; DNA: TGTGCCAGCAGCTTAGGTTTGGGGACAGAACGTCTCCCTGGAAACACCATATATTTT; CDR3: CASSLGLGTERLPGNTIYF
J: TRBJ2-1; size: once; V: TRBV25-1; D: -; DNA: TGTGCCAGCAGTGACTGGGGCTACAATGAGCAGTTCTTC; CDR3: CASSDWGYNEQFF
J: TRBJ2-5; size: -; V: TRBV6-4; D: TRBD2; DNA: TGTGCCAGCAGTGACTCTAGCGGGGGACGATACTTC; CDR3: CASSDSSGGRYF
J: TRBJ2-2; size: -; V: TRBV4-1; D: TRBD1; DNA: TGCGCCAGCAGCCAACAGGACAGGGCGAACACCGGGGAGCTGTTTTTT; CDR3: CASSQQDRANTGELFF
J: TRBJ2-1; size: -; V: TRBV5-1; D: -; DNA: TGCGCCAGCAGCTTCCGAGGGACCACCCGGTTCCGTGCCGATGAGCAGTTCTTC; CDR3: CASSFRGTTRFRADEQFF
J: TRBJ2-1; size: once; V: TRBV11-2; D: -; DNA: TGTGCCAGCGCGCGGGTCAGTTCCTACAATGAGCAGTTCTTC; CDR3: CASARVSSYNEQFF
J: TRBJ2-7; size: -; V: TRBV28; D: TRBD1; DNA: TGTGCCAGCAGTACCGGGACAGGGTTCTACGAGCAGTACTTC; CDR3: CASSTGTGFYEQYF
J: TRBJ1-4; size: -; V: TRBV21-1; D: -; DNA: TGTGCCAGCAGCAAAGCAAGTAGGACAGGAAACAGCGAAAAACTGTTTTTT; CDR3: CASSKASRTGNSEKLFF
J: TRBJ1-4; size: -; V: TRBV6-5; D: -; DNA: TGTGCCAGCAGTTACTCGGGGCGCGGGGAACTGTTTTTT; CDR3: CASSYSGRGELFF